This TCR beta chain was sequenced during a study of regulatory T cells in long-lasting Graves disease. Building the TCR beta libraries relied on iRepertoire HTBI primers, and CDR3 regions underwent Arm-PCR. TCRdb fed the multiplex PCR reads into MiXCR, producing one record per CDR3 protein. Of 350,000 to 450,000 distinct CDR3 sequences in the sample, 15% were seen once. This CDR3 has 14 amino acids. Losses at the gene ends were 8 bases for V and 4 bases for J; bases not matched to a gene: 4. Germline loops: CDR1 LNHNV, CDR2 YYDKDF (reference sequence). Documented time point: newly diagnosed GD, antithyroid drugs for less than 3 months. PBMCs were the source of the RNA used for TCR sequencing. This clonotype occurred a few times. The data also belong to a second study, concerning T cells in Graves' hyperthyroidism and ophthalmopathy. That source adds: Patients aged 18 to 65 had newly diagnosed hyperthyroidism of under 2 months' duration. Blood also carried most thyroid clonotypes expanded above 0.001. Separation of ophthalmopathy from stable hyperthyroidism was achieved by a 13 V-J model.

The input for sequencing was peripheral blood mononuclear cells (PBMCs), taken at new diagnosis, from a patient treated with antithyroid drugs. The J gene is TRBJ1-4, the V gene TRBV15; TRBD1 matches at 10 bases. This sequence was found in a woman aged 25 to 39 with Graves disease. The CDR3 protein is CATQGDRGNEKLFF. The CDR3 bases are TGTGCCACCCAGGGGGACAGGGGTAATGAAAAACTGTTTTTT.